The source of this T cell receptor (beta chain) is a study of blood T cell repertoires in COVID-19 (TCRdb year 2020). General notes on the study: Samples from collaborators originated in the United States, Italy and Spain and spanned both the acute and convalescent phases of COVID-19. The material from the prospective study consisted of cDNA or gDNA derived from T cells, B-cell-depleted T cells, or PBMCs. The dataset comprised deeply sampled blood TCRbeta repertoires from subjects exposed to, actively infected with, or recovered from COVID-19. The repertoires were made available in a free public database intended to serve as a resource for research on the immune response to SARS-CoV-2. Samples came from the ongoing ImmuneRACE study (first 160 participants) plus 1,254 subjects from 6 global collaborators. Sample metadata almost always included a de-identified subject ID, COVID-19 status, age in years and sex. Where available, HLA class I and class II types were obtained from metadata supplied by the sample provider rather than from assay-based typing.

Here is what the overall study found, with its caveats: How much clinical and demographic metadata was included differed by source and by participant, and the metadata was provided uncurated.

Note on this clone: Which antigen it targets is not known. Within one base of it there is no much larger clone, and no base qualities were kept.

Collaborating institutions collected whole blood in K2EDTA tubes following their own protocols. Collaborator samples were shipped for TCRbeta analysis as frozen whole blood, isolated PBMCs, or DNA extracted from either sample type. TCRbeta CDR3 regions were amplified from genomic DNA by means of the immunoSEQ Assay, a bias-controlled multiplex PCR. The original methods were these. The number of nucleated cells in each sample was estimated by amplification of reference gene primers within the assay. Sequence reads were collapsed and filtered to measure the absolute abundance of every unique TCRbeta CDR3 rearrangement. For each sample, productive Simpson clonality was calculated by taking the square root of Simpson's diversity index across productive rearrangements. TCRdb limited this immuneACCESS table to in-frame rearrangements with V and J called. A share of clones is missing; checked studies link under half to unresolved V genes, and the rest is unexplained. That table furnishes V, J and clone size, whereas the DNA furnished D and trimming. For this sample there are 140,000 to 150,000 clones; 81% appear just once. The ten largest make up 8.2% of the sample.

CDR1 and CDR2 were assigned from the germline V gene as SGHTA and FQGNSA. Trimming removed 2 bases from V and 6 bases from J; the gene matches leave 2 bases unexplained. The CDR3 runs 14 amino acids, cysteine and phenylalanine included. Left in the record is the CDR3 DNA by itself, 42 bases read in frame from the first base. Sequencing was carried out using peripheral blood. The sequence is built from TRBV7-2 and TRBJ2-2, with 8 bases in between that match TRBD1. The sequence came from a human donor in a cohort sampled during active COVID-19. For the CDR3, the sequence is CASSLRTGSGELFF. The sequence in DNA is TGTGCCAGCAGCTTACGGACAGGGTCCGGGGAGCTGTTTTTT.